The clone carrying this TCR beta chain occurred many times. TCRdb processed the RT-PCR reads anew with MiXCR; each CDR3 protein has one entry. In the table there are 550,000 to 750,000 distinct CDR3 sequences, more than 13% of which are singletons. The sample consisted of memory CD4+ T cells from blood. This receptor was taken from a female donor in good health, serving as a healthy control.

For the CDR3, the DNA is TGTGCCAGCACCCGCGCCCCTCGCCTTGCGCAGTATTTT. Translating it yields CASTRAPRLAQYF. The chain couples TRBV12-3 or TRBV12-4 to TRBJ2-3; D not certain. There are 13 residues in the CDR3. Trimming took off 7 bases at V and 10 bases at J, with 18 bases between the two ends.